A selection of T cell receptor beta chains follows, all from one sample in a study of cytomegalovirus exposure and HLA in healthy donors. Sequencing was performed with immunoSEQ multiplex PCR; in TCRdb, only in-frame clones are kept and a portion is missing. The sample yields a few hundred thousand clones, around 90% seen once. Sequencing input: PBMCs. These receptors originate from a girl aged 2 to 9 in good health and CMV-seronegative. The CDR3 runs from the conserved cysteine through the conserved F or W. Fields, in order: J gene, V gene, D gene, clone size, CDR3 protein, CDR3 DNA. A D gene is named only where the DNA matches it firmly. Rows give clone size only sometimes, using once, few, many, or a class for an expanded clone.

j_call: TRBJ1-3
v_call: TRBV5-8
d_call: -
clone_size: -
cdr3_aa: CASSLDQVSGNTIYF
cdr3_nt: TGTGCCAGCAGCTTGGATCAGGTCTCTGGAAACACCATATATTTT

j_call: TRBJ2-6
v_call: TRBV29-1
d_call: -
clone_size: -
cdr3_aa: CSVVVTGLLAGANVLTF
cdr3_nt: TGCAGCGTGGTTGTGACGGGGTTGTTGGCTGGGGCCAACGTCCTGACTTTC

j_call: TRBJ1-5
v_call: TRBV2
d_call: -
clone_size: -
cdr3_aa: CASKPQASNQPQHF
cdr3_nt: TGTGCCAGCAAACCACAGGCTAGCAATCAGCCCCAGCATTTT

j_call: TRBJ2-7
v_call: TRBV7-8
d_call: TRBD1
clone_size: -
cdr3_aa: CASSSKDRGSFYEQYF
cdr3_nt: TGTGCCAGCAGCTCGAAGGACAGGGGGAGCTTCTACGAGCAGTACTTC

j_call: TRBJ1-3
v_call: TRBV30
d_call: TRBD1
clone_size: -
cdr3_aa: CAWSRTGNGGNTIYF
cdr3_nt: TGTGCCTGGAGTCGGACAGGGAATGGTGGAAACACCATATATTTT

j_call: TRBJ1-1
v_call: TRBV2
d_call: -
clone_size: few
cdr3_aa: CASSDRGTEAFF
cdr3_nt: TGTGCCAGCAGTGACAGGGGCACTGAAGCTTTCTTT

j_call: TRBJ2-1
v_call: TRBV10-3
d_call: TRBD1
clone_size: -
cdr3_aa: CATSKGTGQGEQFF
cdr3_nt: TGTGCCACCTCGAAAGGGACCGGACAGGGTGAGCAGTTCTTC

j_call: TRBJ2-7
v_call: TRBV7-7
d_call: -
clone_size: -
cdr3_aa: CASSHTPGESYEQYF
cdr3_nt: TGTGCCAGCAGCCACACTCCGGGAGAGAGTTACGAGCAGTACTTC

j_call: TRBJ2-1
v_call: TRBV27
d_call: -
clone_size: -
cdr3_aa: CASSLSTTTGNEQFF
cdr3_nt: TGTGCCAGCAGTTTATCCACGACCACGGGCAATGAGCAGTTCTTC

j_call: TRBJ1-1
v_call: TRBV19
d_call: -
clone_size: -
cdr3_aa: CASSPTGMWTEAFF
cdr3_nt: TGTGCCAGTAGTCCTACAGGGATGTGGACTGAAGCTTTCTTT

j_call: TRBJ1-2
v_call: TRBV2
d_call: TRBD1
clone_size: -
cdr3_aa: CASSPEGGNYGYTF
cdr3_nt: TGTGCCAGCAGCCCGGAAGGGGGCAACTATGGCTACACCTTC

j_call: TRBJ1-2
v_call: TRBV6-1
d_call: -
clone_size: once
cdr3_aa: CASWGLLYGYTF
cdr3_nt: TGTGCCAGCTGGGGGCTCCTCTATGGCTACACCTTC

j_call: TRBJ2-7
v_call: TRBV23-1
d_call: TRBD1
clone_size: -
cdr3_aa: CASSRGTGGYEQYF
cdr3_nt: TGCGCCAGCAGTCGGGGGACAGGGGGCTACGAGCAGTACTTC

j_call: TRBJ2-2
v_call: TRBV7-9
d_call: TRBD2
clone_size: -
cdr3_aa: CASRGLAGETGELFF
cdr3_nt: TGTGCCAGCAGAGGACTAGCGGGGGAAACCGGGGAGCTGTTTTTT

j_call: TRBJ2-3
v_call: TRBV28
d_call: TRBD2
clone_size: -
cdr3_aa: CASTALYETSGGLFTDTQYF
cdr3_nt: TGTGCCAGCACCGCCCTGTATGAGACTAGCGGGGGCCTATTCACAGATACGCAGTATTTT

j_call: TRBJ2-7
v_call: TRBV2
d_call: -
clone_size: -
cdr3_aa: CASTDYSYEQYF
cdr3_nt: TGTGCCAGCACAGATTACTCCTACGAGCAGTACTTC